The rows below give T cell receptor beta chains drawn from one sample of a study of T-cell reconstitution after alpha-beta-depleted transplantation in children. TCRdb analysed the PCR reads with MiXCR anew, one entry per CDR3 protein. Counted here are about 980,000 distinct CDR3 sequences, 25% to 30% occurring once; the ten biggest clones make up about 28%. Sequenced material: PBMCs, mostly from graft donor cells, taken 360 days after TCRalphabeta/CD19-depleted stem cell transplant. All receptors derive from a boy under two years old who had a stem cell transplant for SCID, so the T cells may come from the graft donor. Each CDR3 is given with its conserved first and last residue. The D gene is left open where the match is weak. The listing skips clone size in some rows; elsewhere it reads once, few, many or a size class.

CDR3nt	CDR3aa	j_gene	abundance	v_gene	d_gene
TGTGCCAGCAGCAGAATGGATGGAATATACGAGCAGTACTTC	CASSRMDGIYEQYF	TRBJ2-7	few	TRBV28	NA
TGTGCCATCCTTGACCCAGGGATCACCTCCTACGAGCAGTACTTC	CAILDPGITSYEQYF	TRBJ2-7	NA	TRBV10-3	NA
TGTGCCAGCAGCTCGGGACTTGGCTACACCTTC	CASSSGLGYTF	TRBJ1-2	few	TRBV7-9	NA
TGTGCCAGCAGTTTAGGATCTAGGGGGAGTGTGCGCTACACCTTC	CASSLGSRGSVRYTF	TRBJ1-2	NA	TRBV28	NA
TGTGCCAGCAGTTTCACCGCCGGGCCGGGAGCCCCCGAGCAGTACTTC	CASSFTAGPGAPEQYF	TRBJ2-7	NA	TRBV28	NA
TGCAGTGCTAGGGATGGGGCGGGGAGCTCCTACAATGAGCAGTTCTTC	CSARDGAGSSYNEQFF	TRBJ2-1	few	TRBV20-1	NA
TGTGCCAGCAGCTTAGCCGGGGGGGGCCCCTACAATGAGCAGTTCTTC	CASSLAGGGPYNEQFF	TRBJ2-1	many	TRBV7-9	TRBD2
TGTGCCAGCAGTCCTCCACGCATGATAGCGGGCACAGATACGCAGTATTTT	CASSPPRMIAGTDTQYF	TRBJ2-3	NA	TRBV12-3/TRBV12-4	NA
TGTGCCAGCACCCTACACGGACTAGCGGGGGGACAAGAGACCCAGTACTTC	CASTLHGLAGGQETQYF	TRBJ2-5	NA	TRBV12-3/TRBV12-4	TRBD2
TGTGCCATCAGTGAGTCCCCAGCCTACGAGCAGTACTTC	CAISESPAYEQYF	TRBJ2-7	NA	TRBV10-3	NA
TGTGCCGACATTAGCAATCAGCCCCAGCATTTT	CADISNQPQHF	TRBJ1-5	few	TRBV24-1	NA
TGCGCCAGCAGCATACTAGCGGGGAACACCCGGAGCTCCTACAATGAGCAGTTCTTC	CASSILAGNTRSSYNEQFF	TRBJ2-1	NA	TRBV5-1	TRBD2
TGCAGTGCCATATCGACAGATACGCAGTATTTT	CSAISTDTQYF	TRBJ2-3	many	TRBV20-1	NA
TGTGCCAGCAGCTTATCCCAACTAGCGGGGGTCCTCTCCTACAATGAGCAGTTCTTC	CASSLSQLAGVLSYNEQFF	TRBJ2-1	NA	TRBV11-2	TRBD2
TGTGCCAGCAGCTTTGGCGGTGTCGGGGGAGAGACCCAGTACTTC	CASSFGGVGGETQYF	TRBJ2-5	once	TRBV5-8	NA
TGTGCCAGCAGCCAAGATTCTTCGACTAGCGGGGGGTCCAGCTCCTACGAGCAGTACTTC	CASSQDSSTSGGSSSYEQYF	TRBJ2-7	NA	TRBV4-2	TRBD2
TGTGCCATCAGGCGCGGACTAGCGGGGAACAATGAGCAGTTCTTC	CAIRRGLAGNNEQFF	TRBJ2-1	NA	TRBV10-3	TRBD2
TGTGCCACCAGCGCGGTGACAGCCACGCAGTATTTT	CATSAVTATQYF	TRBJ2-3	NA	TRBV6-2/TRBV6-3	NA
TGTGCCAGCAGCCAAGAAGGGGACAGGGGTATCAATGAGCAGTTCTTC	CASSQEGDRGINEQFF	TRBJ2-1	many	TRBV4-2	TRBD1
TGCTTATCCTTAGGAAAGGTTGGCGGGGGGGCCGTCGCAGATACGCAGTATTTT	CLSLGKVGGGAVADTQYF	TRBJ2-3	NA	TRBV28	TRBD2
TGTGCCAGCAGCGCCTTATGGAGGTCCTACAATGAGCAGTTCTTC	CASSALWRSYNEQFF	TRBJ2-1	NA	TRBV7-9	NA
TGTGCCAGCAGCTCCCGACAGGGCCGTAATGAAAAACTGTTTTTT	CASSSRQGRNEKLFF	TRBJ1-4	NA	TRBV7-9	TRBD1
TGCAGTGCTAGAGAAATAGCGGGGGGGCCAGTCTACGAGCAGTACTTC	CSAREIAGGPVYEQYF	TRBJ2-7	few	TRBV20-1	TRBD2
TGTGCCACCAGCAGGGGACAGGGGTGGAACTATGGCTACACCTTC	CATSRGQGWNYGYTF	TRBJ1-2	NA	TRBV15	TRBD1
TGCGCCAGCAGTCCTCACACTAGCCCCAATGAGCAGTTCTTC	CASSPHTSPNEQFF	TRBJ2-1	NA	TRBV5-1	NA
TGCGCCAGCAGGGCTGGGGGGGGGCGTAGCAATGAGCAGTTCTTC	CASRAGGGRSNEQFF	TRBJ2-1	few	TRBV5-1	NA
TGCAGTGCCGGCGGGACTAGCGGGGGCCTGTCCTACGAGCAGTACTTC	CSAGGTSGGLSYEQYF	TRBJ2-7	NA	TRBV20-1	TRBD2
TGTGCCAGCAGCTTGGCCTCGACCAGTGAGCAGTTCTTC	CASSLASTSEQFF	TRBJ2-1	NA	TRBV5-6	NA
TGCGCCAGCAGCGTTGGGACCGCTTACAATGAGCAGTTCTTC	CASSVGTAYNEQFF	TRBJ2-1	NA	TRBV5-1	NA
TGTGCCAGCAGTTCGCTAGCTGGCAATGAGCAGTTCTTC	CASSSLAGNEQFF	TRBJ2-1	few	TRBV28	NA
TGTGCCAGCAGTCCTGATCTGGGCTACACCTTC	CASSPDLGYTF	TRBJ1-2	few	TRBV6-6	NA
TGTGCCAGCAGTTTAGGCCCGGGGGACATTCAGTACTTC	CASSLGPGDIQYF	TRBJ2-4	few	TRBV27	NA
TGTGCCAGCAGCCCTAGAGGGGGGCTCACAGATACGCAGTATTTT	CASSPRGGLTDTQYF	TRBJ2-3	NA	TRBV2	NA
TGTGCCAGCAGCCAAGGGGGACTAGTCTACAATGAGCAGTTCTTC	CASSQGGLVYNEQFF	TRBJ2-1	many	TRBV4-2	TRBD2
TGCAGTGCTAGGGATAGGACCAGCTCCTACGAGCAGTACTTC	CSARDRTSSYEQYF	TRBJ2-7	many	TRBV20-1	NA
TGTGCCAGCAGTTTAATTGGGGCCGAGCAGTACTTC	CASSLIGAEQYF	TRBJ2-7	NA	TRBV12-3/TRBV12-4	NA
TGCGCCAGCAAACTCCGCCCGGGGGACGAGCAGTACTTC	CASKLRPGDEQYF	TRBJ2-7	NA	TRBV5-1	NA
TGTGCCAGCTCACCGTTGGACGGGAACACTGAAGCTTTCTTT	CASSPLDGNTEAFF	TRBJ1-1	NA	TRBV18	NA
TGTGCCAGCAGCTTAGGCCCCGGGACAGGGGGGAATGAGCAGTTCTTC	CASSLGPGTGGNEQFF	TRBJ2-1	few	TRBV11-3	TRBD1
TGTGCCAGCAGACAGTCCTATGAGCAGTTCTTC	CASRQSYEQFF	TRBJ2-1	NA	TRBV12-3/TRBV12-4	NA
TGTGCCAGCAGTACCACACAGGTTTCGTACGAGCAGTACTTC	CASSTTQVSYEQYF	TRBJ2-7	NA	TRBV12-3/TRBV12-4	NA
TGTGCCAGCAGCCAACCCCCGGGACTAGCGGGGGGGATGGGAGAGACCCAGTACTTC	CASSQPPGLAGGMGETQYF	TRBJ2-5	NA	TRBV3-1	TRBD2
TGCAGCGTACAGGGGGGCGAGATGTCCTACGAGCAGTACTTC	CSVQGGEMSYEQYF	TRBJ2-7	NA	TRBV29-1	TRBD1
TGCAGCGTCCCGGAGACGAAGGGTGTGGGCTATGGCTACACCTTC	CSVPETKGVGYGYTF	TRBJ1-2	NA	TRBV29-1	NA
TGCAGTGCTGGGACCGGTTTTCGGACAGAAAAATACGAGCAGTACTTC	CSAGTGFRTEKYEQYF	TRBJ2-7	NA	TRBV20-1	NA
TGTGCCAGCAGCTCGGATCGAGGGGGGTCCGGCTCTGGGGCCAACGTCCTGACTTTC	CASSSDRGGSGSGANVLTF	TRBJ2-6	few	TRBV11-1	NA
TGTGCCAGCAGGGCGGGCCTTAGCACAGATACGCAGTATTTT	CASRAGLSTDTQYF	TRBJ2-3	NA	TRBV12-3/TRBV12-4	NA
TGTGCCAGCAGTTCCCCCCGGGACACCTTAAAGTACGAGCAGTACTTC	CASSSPRDTLKYEQYF	TRBJ2-7	few	TRBV6-5	NA
TGTGCCAGCAGCGGAGGGGACAGCACAGATACGCAGTATTTT	CASSGGDSTDTQYF	TRBJ2-3	many	TRBV9	NA
TGTGCCAGCAGTTTACTGACCGGGACAGGATACAATGAGCAGTTCTTC	CASSLLTGTGYNEQFF	TRBJ2-1	NA	TRBV27	TRBD1
TGTGCCAGCAGTGGGGGAGGAAAAGCCTACGAGCAGTACTTC	CASSGGGKAYEQYF	TRBJ2-7	many	TRBV6-1	NA
TGTGCCAGCAGCCATTTCACCACAGGGGGCGAGACCCAGTACTTC	CASSHFTTGGETQYF	TRBJ2-5	NA	TRBV12-3/TRBV12-4	TRBD1
TGTGCCAGCAGAACGGACAGGGTAAGGGAAGAGACCCAGTACTTC	CASRTDRVREETQYF	TRBJ2-5	NA	TRBV5-5	TRBD1
TGCAGTGCTAGAGATTGGGCTAGCGGGCAAGAGACCCAGTACTTC	CSARDWASGQETQYF	TRBJ2-5	few	TRBV20-1	TRBD2
TGTGCCAGCAGCGCCTCGGGGCTCTACAATGAGCAGTTCTTC	CASSASGLYNEQFF	TRBJ2-1	NA	TRBV7-6	NA
TGTGCCAGCAGTTTTCACACGGCCACCTACGAGCAGTACTTC	CASSFHTATYEQYF	TRBJ2-7	few	TRBV12-3/TRBV12-4	NA
TGTGCCACCAGCAGAGATCGGTTAGCACAAGAGACCCAGTACTTC	CATSRDRLAQETQYF	TRBJ2-5	NA	TRBV15	NA
TGTGCCAGCAGGCTATTCACAGATACGCAGTATTTT	CASRLFTDTQYF	TRBJ2-3	few	TRBV7-8	NA
TGCAGTGCTAGAGAAAACAGGGGAGCCGAGCAGTACTTC	CSARENRGAEQYF	TRBJ2-7	few	TRBV20-1	TRBD1
TGCAGCGTTGAGGCGGGGGCACGAGAAAAACTGTTTTTT	CSVEAGAREKLFF	TRBJ1-4	NA	TRBV29-1	NA